The next 5 T cell receptor beta chains were all read from a single sample in a study of early T cells in non-severe SARS-CoV-2 infection. TCRdb reprocessed the 5' RACE reads with MiXCR, giving one entry per CDR3 protein. The data contain roughly 120,000 distinct CDR3 sequences, about 15% of them seen just once; the ten biggest clones take up about a fifth. The specimen sequenced was whole blood. The receptors come from an adult who was a healthcare worker with PCR-confirmed SARS-CoV-2 infection or an uninfected control (not recorded which).

The CDR3 loop reads CASSPPGLLGHEQYF. CDR3 DNA: TGTGCCAGCAGTCCGCCCGGTCTCCTGGGGCACGAGCAGTACTTC. J is TRBJ2-7 and V is TRBV27; tentatively, D is TRBD1 (5 bases). In germline, CDR1 is MNHEY, CDR2 SMNVEV (reference sequence). The CDR3 spans 15 residues. V was shortened by 5 bases and J by 5 bases, with 19 bases between the two germline ends.

The sample holds many counts of this clonotype. The V and J genes are TRBV6-2 or TRBV6-3 and TRBJ2-2; no reliable D call. Trimming removed 2 bases at V and 3 bases at J, with 4 bases between. Germline CDR1 is MNHEY and CDR2 is SVGEGT. The length of the CDR3 is 13 residues. CDR3 in DNA: TGTGCCAGCAGTTACCTTTACACCGGGGAGCTGTTTTTT. This translates into CASSYLYTGELFF.

The V gene is TRBV25-1, the J gene TRBJ2-2; D unresolved. The CDR3 contains 12 residues. V lost 10 bases to trimming and J lost 1 base, with 7 bases between them. In germline, CDR1 is MGHDK, CDR2 SYGVNS. The CDR3 loop is CATSGNTGELFF. The DNA for the CDR3 is TGTGCCACCTCAGGGAACACCGGGGAGCTGTTTTTT.

The J gene is TRBJ1-2, the V gene TRBV19, with a weak D call TRBD1 (5 bases). V lost 5 bases and J lost 7, with 20 bases in between. CDR3 size: 15 residues. Germline loops: CDR1 LNHDA, CDR2 SQIVND (reference sequence). The CDR3 coding sequence is TGTGCCAGTAGTCCCCGGTTGGGGGTTCAAAGTGGCTACACCTTC. Translation: CASSPRLGVQSGYTF.

The chain uses TRBV20-1 and TRBJ2-1; maybe TRBD2 (5 bases). The CDR3 has 12 residues. Trimming removed 3 bases from V and 5 bases from J, with 8 bases in between. Germline assignment: CDR1 DFQATT and CDR2 SNEGSKA (reference sequence). CDR3 sequence (DNA): TGCAGTGCTAGTGTGGGAGACAATGAGCAGTTCTTC. Translating it yields CSASVGDNEQFF.